A selection of T cell receptor beta chains follows, all from one sample in a study of cytomegalovirus exposure and HLA in healthy donors. The assay was immunoSEQ multiplex PCR, and TCRdb's table has in-frame clones only and misses some. The sample contains under 200,000 clones, approximately 77% of which appear only once. Sequenced sample: PBMCs. The receptors were sampled from a male donor in good health and CMV-seropositive. Each CDR3 is given without its conserved first and last residue.

V gene	CDR3 protein
TRBV2	ASSQEATNEKLF
TRBV30	AWSVNLDRASHYGYT
TRBV30	AWSGGEAQPQH
TRBV19	ASSLVGVNTEAF
TRBV27	ASRSGTGYYEQY
TRBV5-1	ASSIGLAFVYEQY
TRBV4-1	ASSNPPCEQY
TRBV19	ASKPHGEDGYT
TRBV13	ASSRTGAEAF
TRBV4-2	ASSQDNRANYGYT
TRBV4-3	ASSQEPRTEQY
TRBV7-2	ASSPTGRGNQPQH
TRBV6-5	ASSYASLQDEQY
TRBV5-6	ASSSQVLYEQY
TRBV7-3	ASSLGAGGSSGNTIY
TRBV4-1	ASREQAGVGAKNIQY
TRBV9	ASSVDQGSYEQY
TRBV30	AWSRQGAETQY
TRBV4-3	ASSQEAGLATTDTQY
TRBV29-1	SGRGGLDNEQF
TRBV7-9	SSSSLTAKYEQY
TRBV12-5	ASGPPPLGPGDNEQF
TRBV5-6	ASSFGTGRRNNEQF
TRBV7-9	ASSLGQGAHYGYT